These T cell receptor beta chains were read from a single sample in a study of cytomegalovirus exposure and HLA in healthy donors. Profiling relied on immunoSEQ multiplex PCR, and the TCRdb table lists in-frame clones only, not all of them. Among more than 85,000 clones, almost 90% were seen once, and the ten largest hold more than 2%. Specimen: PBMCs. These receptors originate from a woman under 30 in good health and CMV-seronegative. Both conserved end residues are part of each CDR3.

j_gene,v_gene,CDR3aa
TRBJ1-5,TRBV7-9,CASSLLGGFNQPQHF
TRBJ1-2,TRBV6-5,CASRIESQGLWGYTF
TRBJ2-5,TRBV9,CASSVGLAGETQYF
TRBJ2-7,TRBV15,CATSRVGSAGGLYEQYF
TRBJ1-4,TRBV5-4,CASSLSRNEKLFF
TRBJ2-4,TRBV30,CAWSVIEGAKNIQYF
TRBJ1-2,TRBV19,CASFSSTGRYGYTF
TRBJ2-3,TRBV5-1,CASSPGQGEADTQYF
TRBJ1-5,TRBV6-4,CASTHRTGRSYSNQPQHF
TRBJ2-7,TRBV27,CASGDSTNHEQYF
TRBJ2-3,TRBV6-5,CASSYGHGRTDTQYF
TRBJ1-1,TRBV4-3,CASSQEPWRGSVTEAFF
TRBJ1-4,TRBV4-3,CASSLKTGTGKGEKLFF
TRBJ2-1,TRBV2,CASSEELVEQFF
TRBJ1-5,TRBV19,CASTPRGGNQPQHF
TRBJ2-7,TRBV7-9,CASKGGSGTSYEQYF
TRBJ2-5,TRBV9,CASGPLAGEETQYF
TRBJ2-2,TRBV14,CASSQSGRWDTGELFF
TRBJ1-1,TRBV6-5,CASSPLDSLNTEAFF
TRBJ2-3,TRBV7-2,CASSGEARHSKADTQYF
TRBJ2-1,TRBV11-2,CASSLDALTGFF
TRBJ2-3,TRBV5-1,CASSGKSGASTDTQYF
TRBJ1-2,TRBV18,CASSPTGYGYTF
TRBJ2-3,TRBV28,CASSPPGLGGDTQYF
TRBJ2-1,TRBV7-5,CAPTGGPRNEQFF
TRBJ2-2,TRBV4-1,CASSQYSGSGGELFF
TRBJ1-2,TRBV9,CASSSLGGSYGYTF
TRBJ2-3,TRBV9,CASSASGVSTDTQYF
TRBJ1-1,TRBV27,CASSLFDEVTEAFF
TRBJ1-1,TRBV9,CASSAGQLNTEAFF
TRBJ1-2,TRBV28,CASSPPGGYGYTF
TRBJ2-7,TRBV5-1,CASSLGVGGIYEQYF
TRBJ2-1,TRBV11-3,CASSLRGSNEQFF
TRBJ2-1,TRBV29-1,CSVGKLAGGNNEQFF
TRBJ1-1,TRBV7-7,CASSLSVNTEAFF
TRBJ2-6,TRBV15,CATSSTGSGANVLTF
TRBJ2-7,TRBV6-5,CASSDGVYEQYF
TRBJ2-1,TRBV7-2,CASSLALPWTGTGVINEQFF
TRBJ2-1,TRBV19,CASRDSYNEQFF
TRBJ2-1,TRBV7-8,CASSLRAGAGNEQFF
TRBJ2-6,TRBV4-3,CASSQAVSSGANVLTF
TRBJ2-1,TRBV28,CASSLLAGPYNEQFF
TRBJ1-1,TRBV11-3,CASSLILDNLGTEAFF
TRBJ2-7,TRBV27,CASRQGIYEQYF
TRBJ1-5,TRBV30,CAWSRQAGWNQPQHF
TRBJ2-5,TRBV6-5,CASSYYGGRGETQYF
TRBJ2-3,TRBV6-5,CASSHGTGSADTQYF
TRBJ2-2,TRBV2,CASSAIAGEVGELFF
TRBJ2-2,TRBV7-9,CASSGQNTGELFF
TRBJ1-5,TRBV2,CASRAGTGGNNQPQHF
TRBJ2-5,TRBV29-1,CSVESGEETQYF
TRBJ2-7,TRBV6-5,CASSPMGLAGQEQYF
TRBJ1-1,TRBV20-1,CEHRGTTEAFF